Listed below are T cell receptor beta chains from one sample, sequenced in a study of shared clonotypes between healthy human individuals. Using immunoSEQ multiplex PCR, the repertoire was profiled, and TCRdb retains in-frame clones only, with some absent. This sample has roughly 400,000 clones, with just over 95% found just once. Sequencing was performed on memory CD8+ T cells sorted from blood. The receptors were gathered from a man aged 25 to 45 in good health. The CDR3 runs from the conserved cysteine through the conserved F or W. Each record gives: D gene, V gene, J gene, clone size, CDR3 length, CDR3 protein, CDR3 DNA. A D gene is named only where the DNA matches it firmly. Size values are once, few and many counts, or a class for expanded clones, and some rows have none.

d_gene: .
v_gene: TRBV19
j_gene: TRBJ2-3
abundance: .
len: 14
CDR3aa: CASSIVSPGDTQYF
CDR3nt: TGTGCCAGTAGTATAGTCAGTCCAGGGGATACGCAGTATTTT

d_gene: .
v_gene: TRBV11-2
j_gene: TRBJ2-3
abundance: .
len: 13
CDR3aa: CASSWEYTDTQYF
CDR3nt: TGTGCCAGCAGCTGGGAGTACACAGATACGCAGTATTTT

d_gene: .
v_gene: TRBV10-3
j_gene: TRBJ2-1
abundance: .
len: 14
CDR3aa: CAISVRGVDNEQFF
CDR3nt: TGTGCCATCAGTGTGCGGGGAGTGGACAATGAGCAGTTCTTC

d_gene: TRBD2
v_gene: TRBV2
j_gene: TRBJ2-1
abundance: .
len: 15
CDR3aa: CASSERTSGYNEQFF
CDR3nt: TGTGCCAGCAGTGAGAGGACTAGCGGTTACAATGAGCAGTTCTTC

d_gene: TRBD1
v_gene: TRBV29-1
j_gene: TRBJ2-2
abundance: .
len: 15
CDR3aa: CSVRYRGLFTGELFF
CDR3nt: TGCAGCGTTCGGTACAGGGGCCTTTTCACCGGGGAGCTGTTTTTT

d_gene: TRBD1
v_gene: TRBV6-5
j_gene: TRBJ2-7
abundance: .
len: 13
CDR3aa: CASSQHSGGEQYF
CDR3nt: TGTGCCAGCAGCCAACACTCAGGGGGCGAGCAGTACTTC

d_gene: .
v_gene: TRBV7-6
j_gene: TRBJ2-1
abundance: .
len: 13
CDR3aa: CASRSAGGNEQFF
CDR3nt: TGTGCCAGCAGGTCCGCGGGCGGCAATGAGCAGTTCTTC

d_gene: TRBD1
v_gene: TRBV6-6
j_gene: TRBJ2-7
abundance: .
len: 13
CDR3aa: CASSQTGGYEQYF
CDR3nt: TGTGCCAGCAGTCAGACAGGGGGCTACGAGCAGTACTTC

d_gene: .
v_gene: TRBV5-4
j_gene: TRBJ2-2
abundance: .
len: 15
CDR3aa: CASHQLGSGTGELFF
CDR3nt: TGTGCCAGCCACCAATTAGGCAGCGGCACCGGGGAGCTGTTTTTT

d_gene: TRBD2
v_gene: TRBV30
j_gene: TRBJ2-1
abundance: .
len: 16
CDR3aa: CAWSLLAGVRGTEQFF
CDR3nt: TGTGCCTGGTCCCTACTAGCGGGAGTTCGGGGCACTGAGCAGTTCTTC

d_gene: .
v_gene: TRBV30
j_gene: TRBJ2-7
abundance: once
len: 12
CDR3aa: CAWSPGTYEQYF
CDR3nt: TGTGCCTGGAGTCCCGGGACGTACGAGCAGTACTTC

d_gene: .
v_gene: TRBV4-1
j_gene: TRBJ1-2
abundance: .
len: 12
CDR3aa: CASSQGSYRYTF
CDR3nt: TGCGCCAGCAGCCAAGGTTCTTATCGCTACACCTTC

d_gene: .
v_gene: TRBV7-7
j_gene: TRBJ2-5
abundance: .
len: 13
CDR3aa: CASSWGPKETQYF
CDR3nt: TGTGCTAGCAGCTGGGGACCAAAAGAGACCCAGTACTTC

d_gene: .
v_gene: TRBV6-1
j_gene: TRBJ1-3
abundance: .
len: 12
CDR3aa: CASSLSGNTIYF
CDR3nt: TGTGCCTCATCCCTCTCTGGAAACACCATATATTTT

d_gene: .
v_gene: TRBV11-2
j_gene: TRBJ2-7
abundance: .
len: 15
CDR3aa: CASSLGPGSSYEQYF
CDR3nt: TGTGCCAGCAGCTTAGGGCCGGGGAGCTCCTACGAGCAGTACTTC

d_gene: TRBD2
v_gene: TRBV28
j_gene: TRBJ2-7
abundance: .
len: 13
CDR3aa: CATLSGRSYEQYF
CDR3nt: TGTGCCACTCTTAGCGGGAGGTCCTACGAGCAGTACTTC

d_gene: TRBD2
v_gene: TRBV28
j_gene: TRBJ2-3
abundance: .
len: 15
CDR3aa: CASCTSASGRNTQYF
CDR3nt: TGTGCCAGTTGCACGTCGGCTAGCGGGAGAAATACGCAGTATTTT

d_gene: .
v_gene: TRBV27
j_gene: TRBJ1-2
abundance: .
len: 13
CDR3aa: CASSGTGAYGYTF
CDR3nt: TGTGCCAGCAGCGGCACGGGTGCCTATGGCTACACCTTC

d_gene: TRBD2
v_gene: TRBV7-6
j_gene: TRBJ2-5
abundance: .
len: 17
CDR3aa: CASSFSLASGTQETQYF
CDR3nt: TGTGCCAGCAGCTTCTCTCTGGCTAGCGGGACTCAAGAGACCCAGTACTTC

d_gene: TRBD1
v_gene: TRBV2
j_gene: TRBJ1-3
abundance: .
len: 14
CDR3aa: CASRSGGSGNTIYF
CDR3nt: TGTGCCAGCAGATCAGGGGGCTCTGGAAACACCATATATTTT

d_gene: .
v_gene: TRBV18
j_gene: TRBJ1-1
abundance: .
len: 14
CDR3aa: CASSPGAGNTKAFF
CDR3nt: TGTGCCAGCTCACCGGGGGCAGGGAACACTAAAGCTTTCTTT

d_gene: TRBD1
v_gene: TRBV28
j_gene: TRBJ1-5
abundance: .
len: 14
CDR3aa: CASSLQGGNQPQHF
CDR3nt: TGTGCCAGCAGTTTACAGGGGGGCAATCAGCCCCAGCATTTT

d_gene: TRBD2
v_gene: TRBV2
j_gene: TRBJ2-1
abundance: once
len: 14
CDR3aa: CATDSGRASNEQFF
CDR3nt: TGTGCCACCGATAGCGGGAGGGCCAGCAATGAGCAGTTCTTC

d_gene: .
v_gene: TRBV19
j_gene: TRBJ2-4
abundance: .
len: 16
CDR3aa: CASSIQANRAKNIQYF
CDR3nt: TGTGCCAGTAGTATACAGGCGAACCGGGCCAAAAACATTCAGTACTTC

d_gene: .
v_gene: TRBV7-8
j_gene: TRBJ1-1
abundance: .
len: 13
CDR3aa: CASSLEVNTEAFF
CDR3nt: TGTGCCAGCAGCTTAGAAGTGAACACTGAAGCTTTCTTT

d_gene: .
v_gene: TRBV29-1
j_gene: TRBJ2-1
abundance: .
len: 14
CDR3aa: CSVRRGGPNDEQFF
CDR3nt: TGCAGCGTGAGGAGGGGGGGGCCAAATGATGAGCAGTTCTTC

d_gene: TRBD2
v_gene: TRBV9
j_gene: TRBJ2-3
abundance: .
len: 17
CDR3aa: CASSVGTSGSRTDTQYF
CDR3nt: TGTGCCAGCAGCGTAGGGACTAGCGGGAGCCGCACAGATACGCAGTATTTT

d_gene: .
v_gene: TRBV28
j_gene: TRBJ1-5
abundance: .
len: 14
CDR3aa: CASSLSGSNQPQHF
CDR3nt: TGTGCCAGCAGTTTATCAGGGAGCAATCAGCCCCAGCATTTT

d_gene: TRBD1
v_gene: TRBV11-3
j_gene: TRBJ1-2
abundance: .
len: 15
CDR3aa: CASSLGTGGDYGYTF
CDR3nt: TGTGCCAGCAGCTTAGGGACAGGGGGGGACTATGGCTACACCTTC

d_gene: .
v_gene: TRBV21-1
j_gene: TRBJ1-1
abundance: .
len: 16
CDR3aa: CASSTRDRGRYTEAFF
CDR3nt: TGTGCCAGCAGCACTAGGGACAGGGGGCGATACACTGAAGCTTTCTTT

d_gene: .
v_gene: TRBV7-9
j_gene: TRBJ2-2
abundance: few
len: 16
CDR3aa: CASSLSTYPGTGELFF
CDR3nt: TGTGCCAGCAGCTTATCAACCTACCCGGGGACCGGGGAGCTGTTTTTT

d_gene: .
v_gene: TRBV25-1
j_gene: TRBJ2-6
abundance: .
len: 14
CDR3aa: CASSASSGANVLTF
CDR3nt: TGTGCCAGCAGTGCTAGCTCTGGGGCCAACGTCCTGACTTTC

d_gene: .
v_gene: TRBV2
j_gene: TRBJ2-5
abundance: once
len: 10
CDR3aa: CASGRETQYF
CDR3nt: TGTGCCAGCGGGAGGGAGACCCAGTACTTC

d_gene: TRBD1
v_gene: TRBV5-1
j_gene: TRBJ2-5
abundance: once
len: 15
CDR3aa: CASSSRTGVWETQYF
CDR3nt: TGCGCCAGCAGCTCCAGGACAGGGGTTTGGGAGACCCAGTACTTC

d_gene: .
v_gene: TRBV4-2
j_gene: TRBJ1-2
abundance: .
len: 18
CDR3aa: CASSQDWRQRAANYGYTF
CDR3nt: TGTGCCAGCAGCCAAGATTGGAGGCAGAGGGCCGCTAACTATGGCTACACCTTC

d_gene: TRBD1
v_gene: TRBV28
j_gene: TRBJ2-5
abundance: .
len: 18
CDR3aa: CASSFIGFEGAIQETQYF
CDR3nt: TGTGCCAGCAGTTTTATAGGTTTCGAGGGGGCCATCCAAGAGACCCAGTACTTC

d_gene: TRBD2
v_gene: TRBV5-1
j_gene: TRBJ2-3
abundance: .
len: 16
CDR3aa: CASSGLGGRVGDTQYF
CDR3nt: TGCGCCAGCAGCGGCCTCGGCGGGAGAGTAGGGGATACGCAGTATTTT

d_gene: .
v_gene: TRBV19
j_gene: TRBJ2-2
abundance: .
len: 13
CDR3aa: CASSTGTFGELFF
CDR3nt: TGTGCCAGTAGTACAGGGACTTTCGGGGAGCTGTTTTTT

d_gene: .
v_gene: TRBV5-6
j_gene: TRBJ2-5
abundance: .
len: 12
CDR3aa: CASSTPIETQYF
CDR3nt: TGTGCCAGCAGCACCCCCATCGAGACCCAGTACTTC

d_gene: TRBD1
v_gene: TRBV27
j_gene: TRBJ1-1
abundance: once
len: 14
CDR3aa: CASSPDRVNAEAFF
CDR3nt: TGTGCCAGCAGTCCGGACAGGGTGAACGCTGAAGCTTTCTTT

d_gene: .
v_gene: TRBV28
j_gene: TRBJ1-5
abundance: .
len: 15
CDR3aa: CASSLGQGGNQPQHF
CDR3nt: TGTGCCAGCAGTTTAGGACAAGGTGGTAATCAGCCCCAGCATTTT

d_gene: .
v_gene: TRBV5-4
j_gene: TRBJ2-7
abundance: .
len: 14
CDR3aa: CASSLDTASYEQYF
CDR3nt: TGTGCCAGCAGCTTGGATACAGCCTCCTACGAGCAGTACTTC

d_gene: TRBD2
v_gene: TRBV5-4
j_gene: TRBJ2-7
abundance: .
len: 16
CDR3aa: CASSPSSSGGSYEQYF
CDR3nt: TGTGCCAGCAGCCCCTCCTCTAGCGGGGGCTCCTACGAGCAGTACTTC

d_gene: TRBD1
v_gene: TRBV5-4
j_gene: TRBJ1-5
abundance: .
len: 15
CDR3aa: CASSLGTGLNQPQHF
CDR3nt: TGTGCCAGCAGCTTAGGGACAGGACTAAATCAGCCCCAGCATTTT

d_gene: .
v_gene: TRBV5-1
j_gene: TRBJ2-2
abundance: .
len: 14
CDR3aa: CASSLGQNTGELFF
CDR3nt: TGCGCCAGCAGCTTGGGACAAAACACCGGGGAGCTGTTTTTT